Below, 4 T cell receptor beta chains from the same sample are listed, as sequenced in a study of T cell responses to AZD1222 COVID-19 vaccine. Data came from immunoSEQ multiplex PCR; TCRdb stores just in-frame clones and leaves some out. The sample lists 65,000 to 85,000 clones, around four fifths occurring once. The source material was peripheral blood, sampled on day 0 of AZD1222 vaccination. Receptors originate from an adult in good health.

The CDR3 DNA follows: TGTGCCAGCAGCTTAGCTAGCGCGAGCTCCTACAATGAGCAGTTCTTC. Its protein is CASSLASASSYNEQFF. The J gene is TRBJ2-1, the V gene TRBV7-2; tentative D call: TRBD2 (5 bases). V lost 0 bases and J 0 bases, leaving 9 bases between the germline ends. The CDR3 contains 16 residues. Germline-derived CDR1 and CDR2 are SGHTA and FQGNSA. The full variable domain, with the rest looked up from reference TRBV7-2 and TRBJ2-1, is GAGVSQSPSNKVTEKGKDVELRCDPISGHTALYWYRQSLGQGLEFLIYFQGNSAPDKSGLPSDRFSAERTGGSVSTLTIQRTQQEDSAVYLCASSLASASSYNEQFFGPGTRLTVL.

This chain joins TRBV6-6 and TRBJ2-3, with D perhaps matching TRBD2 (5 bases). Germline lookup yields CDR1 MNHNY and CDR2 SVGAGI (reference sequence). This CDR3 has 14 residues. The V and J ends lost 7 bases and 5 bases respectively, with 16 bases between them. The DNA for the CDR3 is TGTGCCAGCATCGACCTTGGACGGGGAGATACGCAGTATTTT. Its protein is CASIDLGRGDTQYF.

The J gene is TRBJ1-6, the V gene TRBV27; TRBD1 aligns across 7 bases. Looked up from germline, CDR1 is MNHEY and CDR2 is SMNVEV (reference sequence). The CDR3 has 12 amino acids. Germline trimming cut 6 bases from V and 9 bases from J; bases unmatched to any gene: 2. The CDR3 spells CASRRQGSPLHF. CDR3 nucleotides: TGTGCCAGCAGGAGACAGGGTTCACCCCTCCACTTT.

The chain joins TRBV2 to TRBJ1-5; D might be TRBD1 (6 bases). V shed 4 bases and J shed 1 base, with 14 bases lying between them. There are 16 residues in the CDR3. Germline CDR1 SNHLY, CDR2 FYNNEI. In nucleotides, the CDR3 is TGTGCCAGCAGTGGGCCACAGGGACGGAGCAATCAGCCCCAGCATTTT. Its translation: CASSGPQGRSNQPQHF.